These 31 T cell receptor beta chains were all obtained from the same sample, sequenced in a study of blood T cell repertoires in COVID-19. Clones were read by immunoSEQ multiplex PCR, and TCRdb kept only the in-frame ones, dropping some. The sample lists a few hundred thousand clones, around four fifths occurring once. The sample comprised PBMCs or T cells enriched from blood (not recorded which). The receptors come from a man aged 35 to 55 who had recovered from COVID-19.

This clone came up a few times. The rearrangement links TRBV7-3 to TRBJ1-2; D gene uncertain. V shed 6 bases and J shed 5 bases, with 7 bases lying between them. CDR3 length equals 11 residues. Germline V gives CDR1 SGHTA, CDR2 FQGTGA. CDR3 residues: CASSGGYGYTF. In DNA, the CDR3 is TGTGCCAGCAGTGGAGGGTATGGCTACACCTTC.

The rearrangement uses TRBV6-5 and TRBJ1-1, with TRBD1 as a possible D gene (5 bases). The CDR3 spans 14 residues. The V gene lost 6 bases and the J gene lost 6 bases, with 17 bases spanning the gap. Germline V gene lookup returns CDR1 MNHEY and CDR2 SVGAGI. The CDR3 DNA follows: TGTGCCAGCAGGAAACAGGAGACGACCGCTGAAGCTTTCTTT. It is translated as CASRKQETTAEAFF.

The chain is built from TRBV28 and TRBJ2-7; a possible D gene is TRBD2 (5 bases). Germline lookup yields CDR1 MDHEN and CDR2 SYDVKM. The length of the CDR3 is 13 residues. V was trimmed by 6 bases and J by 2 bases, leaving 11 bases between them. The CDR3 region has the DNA TGTGCCAGCAGCCGAACTAGACCCTACGAGCAGTACTTC. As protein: CASSRTRPYEQYF.

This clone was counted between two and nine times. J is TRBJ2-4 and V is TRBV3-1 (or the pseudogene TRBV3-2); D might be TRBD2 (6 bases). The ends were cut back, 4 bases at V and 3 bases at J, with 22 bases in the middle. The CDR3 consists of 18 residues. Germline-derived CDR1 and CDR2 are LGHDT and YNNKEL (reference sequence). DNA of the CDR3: TGTGCCAGCAGCCGAGAAAAGGGAGGTACTCCAATCAAAAACATTCAGTACTTC. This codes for CASSREKGGTPIKNIQYF.

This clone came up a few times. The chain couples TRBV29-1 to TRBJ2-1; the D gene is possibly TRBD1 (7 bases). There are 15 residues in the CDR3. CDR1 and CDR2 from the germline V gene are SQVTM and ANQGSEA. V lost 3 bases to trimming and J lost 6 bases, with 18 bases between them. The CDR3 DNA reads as TGCAGCGTTGACCCTAGCGACAGGGTGGGCAATGAGCAGTTCTTC. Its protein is CSVDPSDRVGNEQFF.

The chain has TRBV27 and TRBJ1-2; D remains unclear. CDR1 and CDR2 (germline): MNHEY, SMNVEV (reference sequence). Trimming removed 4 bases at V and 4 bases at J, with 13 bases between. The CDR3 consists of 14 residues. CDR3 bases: TGTGCCAGCAGTTCCACAGATTCCTTCTATGGCTACACCTTC. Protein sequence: CASSSTDSFYGYTF.

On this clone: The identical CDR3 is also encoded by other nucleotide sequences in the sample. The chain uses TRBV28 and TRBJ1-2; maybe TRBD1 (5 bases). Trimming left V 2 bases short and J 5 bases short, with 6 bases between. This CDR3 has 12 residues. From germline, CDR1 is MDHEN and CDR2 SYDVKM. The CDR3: CASSLGGYGYTF. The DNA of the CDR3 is TGTGCCAGCAGTTTAGGGGGGTATGGCTACACCTTC.

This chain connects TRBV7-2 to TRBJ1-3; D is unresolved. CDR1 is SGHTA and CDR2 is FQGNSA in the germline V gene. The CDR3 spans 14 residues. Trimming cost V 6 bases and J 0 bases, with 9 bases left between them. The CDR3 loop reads CASRHQDSGNTIYF. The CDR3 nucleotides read TGTGCCAGCAGACACCAGGACTCTGGAAACACCATATATTTT.

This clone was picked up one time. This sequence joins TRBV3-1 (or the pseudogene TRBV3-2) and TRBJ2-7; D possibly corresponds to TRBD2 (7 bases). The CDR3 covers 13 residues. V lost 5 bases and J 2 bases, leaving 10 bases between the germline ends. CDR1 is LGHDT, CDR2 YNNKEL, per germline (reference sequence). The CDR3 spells CASSGGGPYEQYF. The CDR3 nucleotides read TGTGCCAGCAGCGGGGGGGGCCCCTACGAGCAGTACTTC.

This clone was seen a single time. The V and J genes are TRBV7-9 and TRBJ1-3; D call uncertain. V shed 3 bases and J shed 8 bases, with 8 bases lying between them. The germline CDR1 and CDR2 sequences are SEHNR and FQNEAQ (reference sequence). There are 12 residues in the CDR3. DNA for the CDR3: TGTGCCAGCAGCTTTAAGGGAGACACCATATATTTT. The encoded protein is CASSFKGDTIYF.

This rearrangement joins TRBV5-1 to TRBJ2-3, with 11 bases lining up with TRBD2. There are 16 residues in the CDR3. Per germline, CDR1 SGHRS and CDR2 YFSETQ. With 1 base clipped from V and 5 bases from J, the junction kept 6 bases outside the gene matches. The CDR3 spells CASSLLAGGQRDTQYF. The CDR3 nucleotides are TGCGCCAGCAGCTTGCTAGCGGGGGGCCAGAGAGATACGCAGTATTTT.

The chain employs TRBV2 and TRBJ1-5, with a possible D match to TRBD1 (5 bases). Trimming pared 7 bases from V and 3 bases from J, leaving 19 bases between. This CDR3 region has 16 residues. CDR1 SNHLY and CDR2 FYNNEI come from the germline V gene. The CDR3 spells CASTPLPGRVNQPQHF. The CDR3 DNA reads TGTGCCAGCACACCCCTTCCAGGGAGGGTCAATCAGCCCCAGCATTTT.

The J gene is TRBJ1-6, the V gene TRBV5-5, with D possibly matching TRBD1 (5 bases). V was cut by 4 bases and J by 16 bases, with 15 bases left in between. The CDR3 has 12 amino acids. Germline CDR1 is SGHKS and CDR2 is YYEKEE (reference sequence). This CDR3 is CASSASYGTLHF. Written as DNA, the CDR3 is TGTGCCAGCAGCGCGTCGTACGGGACTCTCCACTTT.

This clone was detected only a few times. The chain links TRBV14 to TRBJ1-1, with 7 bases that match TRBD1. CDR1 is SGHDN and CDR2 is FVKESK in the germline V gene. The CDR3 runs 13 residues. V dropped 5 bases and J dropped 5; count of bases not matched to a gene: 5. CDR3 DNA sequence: TGTGCCAGCAGCGCCAGGGGGTCTACTGAAGCTTTCTTT. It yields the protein CASSARGSTEAFF.

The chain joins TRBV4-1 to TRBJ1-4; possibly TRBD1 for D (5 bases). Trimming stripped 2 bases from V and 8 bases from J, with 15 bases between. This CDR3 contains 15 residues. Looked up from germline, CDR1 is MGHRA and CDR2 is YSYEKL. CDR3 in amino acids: CASSQPHGEGEKLFF. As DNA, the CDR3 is TGCGCCAGCAGCCAACCCCACGGGGAGGGGGAAAAACTGTTTTTT.

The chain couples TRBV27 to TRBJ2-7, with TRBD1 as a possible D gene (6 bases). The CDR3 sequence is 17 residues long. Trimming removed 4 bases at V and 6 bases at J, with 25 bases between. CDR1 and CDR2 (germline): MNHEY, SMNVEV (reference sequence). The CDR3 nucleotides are TGTGCCAGCAGTTCCCCCCGCCAGACAGGTTATTCGCGCGAGCAGTACTTC. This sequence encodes CASSSPRQTGYSREQYF.

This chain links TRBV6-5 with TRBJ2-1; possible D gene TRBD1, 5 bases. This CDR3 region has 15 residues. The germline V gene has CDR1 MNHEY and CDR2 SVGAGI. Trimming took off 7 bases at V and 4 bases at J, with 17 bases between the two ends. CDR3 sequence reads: CASIQGAVGYNEQFF. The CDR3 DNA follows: TGTGCCAGCATTCAAGGGGCGGTAGGGTACAATGAGCAGTTCTTC.

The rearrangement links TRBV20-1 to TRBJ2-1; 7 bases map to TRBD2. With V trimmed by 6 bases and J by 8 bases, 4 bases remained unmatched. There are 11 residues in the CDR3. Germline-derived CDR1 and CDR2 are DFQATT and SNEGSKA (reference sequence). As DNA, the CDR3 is TGCAGTGCGGGGGGGGGATATGAGCAGTTCTTC. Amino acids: CSAGGGYEQFF.

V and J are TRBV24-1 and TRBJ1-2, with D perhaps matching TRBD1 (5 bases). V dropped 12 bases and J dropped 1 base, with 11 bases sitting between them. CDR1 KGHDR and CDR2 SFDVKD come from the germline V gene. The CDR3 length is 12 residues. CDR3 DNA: TGTGCCGCCGGGGGATATAACTATGGCTACACCTTC. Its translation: CAAGGYNYGYTF.

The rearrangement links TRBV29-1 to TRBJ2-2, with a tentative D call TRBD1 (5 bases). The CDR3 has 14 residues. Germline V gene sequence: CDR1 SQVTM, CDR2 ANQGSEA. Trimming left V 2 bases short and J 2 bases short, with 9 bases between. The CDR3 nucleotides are TGCAGCGTTGAAATCCAGGGAAACACCGGGGAGCTGTTTTTT. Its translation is CSVEIQGNTGELFF.

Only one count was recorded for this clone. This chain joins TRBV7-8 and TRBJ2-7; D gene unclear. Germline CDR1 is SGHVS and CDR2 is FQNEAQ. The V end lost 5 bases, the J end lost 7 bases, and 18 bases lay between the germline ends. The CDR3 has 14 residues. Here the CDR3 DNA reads TGTGCCAGCAGCCCCCTCGTCCTATCCCATGAGCAGTACTTC. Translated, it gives CASSPLVLSHEQYF.

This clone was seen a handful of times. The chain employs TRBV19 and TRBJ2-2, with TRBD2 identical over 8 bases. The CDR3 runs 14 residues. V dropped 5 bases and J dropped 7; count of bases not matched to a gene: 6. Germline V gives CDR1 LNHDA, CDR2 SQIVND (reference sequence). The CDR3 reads CASSRRGGVGELFF. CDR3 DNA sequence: TGTGCCAGTAGTCGCCGGGGGGGTGTCGGGGAGCTGTTTTTT.

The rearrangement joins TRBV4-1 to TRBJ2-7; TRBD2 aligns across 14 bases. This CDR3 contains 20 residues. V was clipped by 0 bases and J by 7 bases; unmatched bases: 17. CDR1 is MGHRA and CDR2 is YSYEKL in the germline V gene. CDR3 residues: CASSQDIGPGGLAGEVEQYF. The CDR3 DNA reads TGCGCCAGCAGCCAAGATATCGGGCCGGGGGGACTAGCGGGAGAAGTAGAGCAGTACTTC.

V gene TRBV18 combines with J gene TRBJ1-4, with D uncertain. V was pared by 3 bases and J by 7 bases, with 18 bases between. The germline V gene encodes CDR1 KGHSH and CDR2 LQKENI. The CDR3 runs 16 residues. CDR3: CASSPVLGLGGEKLFF. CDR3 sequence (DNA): TGTGCCAGCTCACCCGTTTTAGGACTAGGTGGTGAAAAACTGTTTTTT.

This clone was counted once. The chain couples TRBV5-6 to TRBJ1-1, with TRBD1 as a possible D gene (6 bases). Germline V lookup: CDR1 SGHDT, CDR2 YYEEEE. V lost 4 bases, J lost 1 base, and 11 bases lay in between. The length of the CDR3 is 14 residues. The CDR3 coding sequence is TGTGCCAGCAGCGTGGGACAAAGGAACACTGAAGCTTTCTTT. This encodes CASSVGQRNTEAFF.

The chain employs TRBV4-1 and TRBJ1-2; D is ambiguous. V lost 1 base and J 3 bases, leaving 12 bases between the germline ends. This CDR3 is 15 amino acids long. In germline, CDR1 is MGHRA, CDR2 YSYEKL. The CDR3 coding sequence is TGCGCCAGCAGCCAAGTCGGGCGGGGTTACTATGGCTACACCTTC. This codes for CASSQVGRGYYGYTF.

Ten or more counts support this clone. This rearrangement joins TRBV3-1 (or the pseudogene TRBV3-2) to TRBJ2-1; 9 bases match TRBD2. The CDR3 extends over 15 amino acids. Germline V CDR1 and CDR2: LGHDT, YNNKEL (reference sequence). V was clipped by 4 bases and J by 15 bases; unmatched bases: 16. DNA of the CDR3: TGTGCCAGCAGCCCAGGGCCTAGCGGGACTAACCGGCGGTTCTTC. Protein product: CASSPGPSGTNRRFF.

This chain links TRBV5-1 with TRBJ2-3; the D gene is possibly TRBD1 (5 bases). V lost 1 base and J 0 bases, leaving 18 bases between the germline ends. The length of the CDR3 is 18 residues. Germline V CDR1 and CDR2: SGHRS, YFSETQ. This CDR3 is CASSLYPTGITSTDTQYF. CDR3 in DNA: TGCGCCAGCAGCTTGTATCCCACAGGCATTACTAGCACAGATACGCAGTATTTT.

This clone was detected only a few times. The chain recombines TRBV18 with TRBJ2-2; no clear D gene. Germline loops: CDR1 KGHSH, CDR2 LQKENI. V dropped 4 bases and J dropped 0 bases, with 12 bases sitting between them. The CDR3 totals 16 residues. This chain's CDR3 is CASSRQGVANTGELFF. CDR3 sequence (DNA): TGTGCCAGCTCACGACAAGGCGTCGCGAACACCGGGGAGCTGTTTTTT.

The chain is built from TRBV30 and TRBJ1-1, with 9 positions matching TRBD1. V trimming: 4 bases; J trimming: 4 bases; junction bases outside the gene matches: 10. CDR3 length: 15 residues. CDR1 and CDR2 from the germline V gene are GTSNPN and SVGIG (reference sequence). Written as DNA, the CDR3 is TGTGCCTGGACCCTTACAGGGGGCAAGGGCACTGAAGCTTTCTTT. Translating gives CAWTLTGGKGTEAFF.

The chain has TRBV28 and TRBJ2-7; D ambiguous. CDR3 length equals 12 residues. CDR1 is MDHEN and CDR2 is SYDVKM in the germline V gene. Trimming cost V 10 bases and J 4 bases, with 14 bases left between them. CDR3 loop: CATKPAEYEQYF. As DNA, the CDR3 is TGTGCCACCAAACCGGCGGAGTACGAGCAGTACTTC.